This paragraph covers one T cell receptor beta chain sequence. The antigen remains undetermined. The junction differs from germline at one of its ends, possibly a read error. There are 15 residues in the CDR3. Germline V CDR1 and CDR2: MNHNS, SASEGT. PCR was performed using 60 Vbeta and 13 Jbeta primers. Sequencing used immunoSEQ multiplex PCR; TCRdb keeps in-frame clones, though not all of them. The table shows about 200,000 clones, with about 81% occurring only once. This record comes from a study of cytomegalovirus exposure and HLA in healthy donors. Study-level results: CMV serostatus was the only recorded immune exposure for donors. The majority of CMV-associated TCR beta chains were reported as apparently HLA-restricted in a later analysis. An analysis done earlier found most TCR beta V segments productive about 87% or about 30% of the time.

Specimen: PBMCs. This chain links TRBV6-1 with TRBJ2-6; possible D gene TRBD1, 5 bases. The TCR sequence derives from a woman between 40 and 55 years old in good health and CMV-seronegative. The DNA of the CDR3 is TGTGCCAGCACTGAACAGGTCTCTGGGGCCAACGTCCTGACTTTC. This translates into CASTEQVSGANVLTF.